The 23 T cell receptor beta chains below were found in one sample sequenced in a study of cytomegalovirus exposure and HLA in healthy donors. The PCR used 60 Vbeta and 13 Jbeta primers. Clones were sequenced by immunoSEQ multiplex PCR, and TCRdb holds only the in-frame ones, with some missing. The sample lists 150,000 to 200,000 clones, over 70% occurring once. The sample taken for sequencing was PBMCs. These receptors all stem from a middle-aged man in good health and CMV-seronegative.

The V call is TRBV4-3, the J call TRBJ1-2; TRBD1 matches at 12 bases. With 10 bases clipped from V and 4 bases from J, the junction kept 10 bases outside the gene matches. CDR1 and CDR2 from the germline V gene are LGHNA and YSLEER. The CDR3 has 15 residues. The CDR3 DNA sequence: TGCGCCAACCGGGACAGGGGGCGCTTTGGCTATGGCTACACCTTC. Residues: CANRDRGRFGYGYTF.

The CDR3, as DNA: TGTGCCAGCACCCCAAACGGGGACGTCAGGGGGCAAGAGACCCAGTACTTC. This codes for CASTPNGDVRGQETQYF. This chain uses TRBV28 with TRBJ2-5; 7 positions match TRBD1. Germline-derived CDR1 and CDR2 are MDHEN and SYDVKM. This CDR3 has 17 amino acids. Trimming took 7 bases from V and 2 from J; bases not matched to a gene: 16.

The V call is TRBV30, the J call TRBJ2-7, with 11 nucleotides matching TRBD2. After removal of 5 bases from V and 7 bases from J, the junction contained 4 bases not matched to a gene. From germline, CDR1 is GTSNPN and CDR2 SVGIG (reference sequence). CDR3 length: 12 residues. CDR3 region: CAWDSGRDEQYF. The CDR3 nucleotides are TGTGCCTGGGATAGCGGGAGGGATGAGCAGTACTTC.

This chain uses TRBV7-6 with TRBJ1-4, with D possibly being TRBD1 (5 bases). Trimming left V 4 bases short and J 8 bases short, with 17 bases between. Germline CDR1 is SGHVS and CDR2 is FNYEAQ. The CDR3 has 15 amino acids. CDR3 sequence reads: CASSYGHGGEEKLFF. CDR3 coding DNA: TGTGCCAGCAGCTACGGACACGGGGGTGAAGAAAAACTGTTTTTT.

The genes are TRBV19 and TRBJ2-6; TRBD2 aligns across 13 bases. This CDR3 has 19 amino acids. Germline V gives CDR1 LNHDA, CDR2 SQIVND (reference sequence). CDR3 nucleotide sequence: TGTGCTTCGAGGGACGGGACTAGCGGGACCCACTCTGGGGCCAACGTCCTGACTTTC. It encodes CASRDGTSGTHSGANVLTF.

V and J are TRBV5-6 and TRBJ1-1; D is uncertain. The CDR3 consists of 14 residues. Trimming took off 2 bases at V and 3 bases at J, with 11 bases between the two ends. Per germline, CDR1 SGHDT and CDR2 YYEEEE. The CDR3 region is CASSFTGLHTEAFF. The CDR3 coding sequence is TGTGCCAGCAGCTTTACGGGTCTGCACACTGAAGCTTTCTTT.

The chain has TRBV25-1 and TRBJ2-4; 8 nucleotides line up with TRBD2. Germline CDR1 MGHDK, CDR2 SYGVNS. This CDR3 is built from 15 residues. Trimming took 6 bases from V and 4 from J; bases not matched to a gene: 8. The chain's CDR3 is CASSRSGSRKNIQYF. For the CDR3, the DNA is TGTGCCAGCAGCCGCAGCGGGAGCCGAAAAAACATTCAGTACTTC.

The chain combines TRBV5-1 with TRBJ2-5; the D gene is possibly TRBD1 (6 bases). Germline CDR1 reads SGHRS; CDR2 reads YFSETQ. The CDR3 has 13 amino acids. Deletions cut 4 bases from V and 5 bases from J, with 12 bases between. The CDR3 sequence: CASSRNRGETQYF. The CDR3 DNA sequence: TGCGCCAGCAGCCGTAATAGGGGGGAGACCCAGTACTTC.

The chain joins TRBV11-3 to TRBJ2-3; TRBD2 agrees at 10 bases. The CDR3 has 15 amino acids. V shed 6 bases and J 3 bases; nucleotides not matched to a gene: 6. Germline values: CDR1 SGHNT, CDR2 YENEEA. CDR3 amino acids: CASSSSGGLTDTQYF. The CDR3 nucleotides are TGTGCCAGCAGTTCTAGCGGGGGTCTTACAGATACGCAGTATTTT.

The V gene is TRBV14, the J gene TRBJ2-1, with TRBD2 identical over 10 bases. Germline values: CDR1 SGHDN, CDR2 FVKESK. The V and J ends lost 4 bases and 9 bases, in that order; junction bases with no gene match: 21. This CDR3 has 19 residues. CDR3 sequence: CASSPKRGTSDLPVGEQFF. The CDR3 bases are TGTGCCAGCAGCCCAAAAAGAGGGACTAGCGACTTACCAGTCGGTGAGCAGTTCTTC.

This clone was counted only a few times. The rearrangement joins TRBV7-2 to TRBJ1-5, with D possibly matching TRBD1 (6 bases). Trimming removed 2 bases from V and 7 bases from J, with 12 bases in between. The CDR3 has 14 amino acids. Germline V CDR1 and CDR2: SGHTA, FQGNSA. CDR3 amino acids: CASSLTQGNQPQHF. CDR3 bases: TGTGCCAGCAGCTTAACACAGGGTAACCAGCCCCAGCATTTT.

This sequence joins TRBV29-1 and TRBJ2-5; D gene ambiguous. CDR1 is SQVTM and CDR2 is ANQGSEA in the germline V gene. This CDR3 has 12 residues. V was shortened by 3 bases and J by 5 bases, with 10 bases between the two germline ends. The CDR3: CSVDVQWETQYF. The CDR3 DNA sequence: TGCAGCGTTGATGTACAATGGGAGACCCAGTACTTC.

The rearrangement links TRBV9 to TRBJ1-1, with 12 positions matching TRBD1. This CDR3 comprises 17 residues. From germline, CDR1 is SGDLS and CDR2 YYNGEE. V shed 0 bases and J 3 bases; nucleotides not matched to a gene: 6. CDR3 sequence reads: CASSVVGDRGPHTEAFF. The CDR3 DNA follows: TGTGCCAGCAGCGTAGTTGGGGACAGGGGGCCCCACACTGAAGCTTTCTTT.

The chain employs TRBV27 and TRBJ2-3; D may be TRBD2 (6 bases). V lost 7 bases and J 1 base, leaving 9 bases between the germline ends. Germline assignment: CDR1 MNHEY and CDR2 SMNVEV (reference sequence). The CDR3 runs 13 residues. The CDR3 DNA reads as TGTGCCAGCACGGCTAGCGGCACAGATACGCAGTATTTT. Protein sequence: CASTASGTDTQYF.

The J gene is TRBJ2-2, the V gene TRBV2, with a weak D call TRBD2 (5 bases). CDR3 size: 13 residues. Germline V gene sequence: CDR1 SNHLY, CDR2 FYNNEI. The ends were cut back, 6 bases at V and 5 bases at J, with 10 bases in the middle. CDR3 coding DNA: TGTGCCAGCAGAGCATGGGAGACCGGGGAGCTGTTTTTT. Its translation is CASRAWETGELFF.

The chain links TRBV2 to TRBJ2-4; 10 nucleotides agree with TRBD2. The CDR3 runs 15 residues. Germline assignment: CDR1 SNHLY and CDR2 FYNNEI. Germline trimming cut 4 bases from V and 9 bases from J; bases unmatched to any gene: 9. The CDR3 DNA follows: TGTGCCAGCAGTGTCGAGCGGGGGGGCCATAGCATTCAGTACTTC. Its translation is CASSVERGGHSIQYF.

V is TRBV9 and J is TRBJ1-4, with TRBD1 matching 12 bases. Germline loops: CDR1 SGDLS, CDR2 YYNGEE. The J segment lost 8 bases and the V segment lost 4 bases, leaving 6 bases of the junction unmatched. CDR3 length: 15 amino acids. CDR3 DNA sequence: TGTGCCAGCAGCTCCCCGGGACAGGGGGCGGAAAAACTGTTTTTT. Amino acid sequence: CASSSPGQGAEKLFF.

The CDR3 is CASSLLTLETQYF. The DNA of the CDR3 is TGTGCCAGCAGCTTATTAACTCTGGAGACCCAGTACTTC. V is TRBV7-2 and J is TRBJ2-5; D gene unclear. The CDR3 is 13 amino acids. V lost 2 bases and J 5 bases, leaving 9 bases between the germline ends. Germline values: CDR1 SGHTA, CDR2 FQGNSA.

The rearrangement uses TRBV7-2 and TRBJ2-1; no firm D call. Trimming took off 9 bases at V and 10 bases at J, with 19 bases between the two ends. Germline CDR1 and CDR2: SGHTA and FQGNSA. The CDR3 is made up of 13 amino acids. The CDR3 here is CASSRGLRREQFF. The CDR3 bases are TGTGCCAGTTCCAGAGGCCTTCGCCGGGAGCAGTTCTTC. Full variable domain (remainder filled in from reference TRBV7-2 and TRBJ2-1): GAGVSQSPSNKVTEKGKDVELRCDPISGHTALYWYRQSLGQGLEFLIYFQGNSAPDKSGLPSDRFSAERTGGSVSTLTIQRTQQEDSAVYLCASSRGLRREQFFGPGTRLTVL.

The CDR3 region is CASSSPGGGARGELFF. CDR3 DNA sequence: TGTGCCAGCAGCTCACCTGGCGGGGGGGCAAGGGGGGAGCTGTTTTTT. The chain couples TRBV7-8 to TRBJ2-2, with 9 positions matching TRBD2. V dropped 4 bases and J dropped 8; count of bases not matched to a gene: 11. The length of the CDR3 is 16 residues. Germline values: CDR1 SGHVS, CDR2 FQNEAQ.

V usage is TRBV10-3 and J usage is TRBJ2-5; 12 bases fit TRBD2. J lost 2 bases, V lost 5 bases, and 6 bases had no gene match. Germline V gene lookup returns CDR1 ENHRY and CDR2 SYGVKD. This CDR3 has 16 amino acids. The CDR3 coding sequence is TGTGCCATCAGTCCTGGACTAGCGGGATCTCAAGAGACCCAGTACTTC. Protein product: CAISPGLAGSQETQYF.

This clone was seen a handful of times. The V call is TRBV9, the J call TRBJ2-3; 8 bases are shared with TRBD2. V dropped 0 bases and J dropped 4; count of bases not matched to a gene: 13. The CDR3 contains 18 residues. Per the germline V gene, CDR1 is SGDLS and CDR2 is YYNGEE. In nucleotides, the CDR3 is TGTGCCAGCAGCGTAGGTATCTCGGGCGGGAGGAATTCAGATACGCAGTATTTT. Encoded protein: CASSVGISGGRNSDTQYF.

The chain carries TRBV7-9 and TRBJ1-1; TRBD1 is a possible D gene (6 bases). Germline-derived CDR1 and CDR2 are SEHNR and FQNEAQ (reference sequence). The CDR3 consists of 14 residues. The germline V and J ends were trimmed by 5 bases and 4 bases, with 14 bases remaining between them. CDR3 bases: TGTGCCAGCAGCCTCAGGGGAGGGGCCACTGAAGCTTTCTTT. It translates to CASSLRGGATEAFF.